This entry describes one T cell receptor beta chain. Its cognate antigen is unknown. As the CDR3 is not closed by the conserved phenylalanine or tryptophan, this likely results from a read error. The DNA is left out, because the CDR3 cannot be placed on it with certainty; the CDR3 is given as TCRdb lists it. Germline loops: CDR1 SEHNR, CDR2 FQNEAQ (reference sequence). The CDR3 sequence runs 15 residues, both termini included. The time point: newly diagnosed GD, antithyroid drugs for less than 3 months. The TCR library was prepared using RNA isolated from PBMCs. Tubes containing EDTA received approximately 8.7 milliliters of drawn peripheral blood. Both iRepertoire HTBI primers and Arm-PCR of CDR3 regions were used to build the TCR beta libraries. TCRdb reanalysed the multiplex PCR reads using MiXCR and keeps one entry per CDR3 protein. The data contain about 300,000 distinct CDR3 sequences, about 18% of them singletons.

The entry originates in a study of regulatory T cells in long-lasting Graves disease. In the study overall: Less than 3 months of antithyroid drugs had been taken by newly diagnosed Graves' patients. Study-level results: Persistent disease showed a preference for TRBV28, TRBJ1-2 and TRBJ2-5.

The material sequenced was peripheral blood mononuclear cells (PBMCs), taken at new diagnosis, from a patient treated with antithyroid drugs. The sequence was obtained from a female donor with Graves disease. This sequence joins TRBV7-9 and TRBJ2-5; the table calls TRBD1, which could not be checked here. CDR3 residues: CATSRKGGGAETQCL.